The rows below give T cell receptor beta chains drawn from one sample of a study of cytomegalovirus exposure and HLA in healthy donors. The protocol was immunoSEQ multiplex PCR, while the TCRdb copy is restricted to in-frame clones and leaves out a portion. The repertoire consists of around 100,000 clones, with around 75% occurring once and the leading ten covering roughly 0.92%. The source material was PBMCs. Receptors were obtained from a young woman in good health and CMV-seronegative. Both conserved end residues are part of each CDR3. D genes are given only for firm matches. Not all rows give a size; the values are once, few, many and, for expanded clones, a class.

j_call v_call clone_size d_call cdr3_length cdr3_aa cdr3_nt
TRBJ1-2 TRBV20-1 - TRBD1 10 CSADREGYTF TGCAGTGCAGACAGGGAAGGCTACACCTTC
TRBJ1-1 TRBV5-1 - TRBD1 16 CASSLGDRGANTEAFF TGCGCCAGCAGCTTGGGGGACAGGGGGGCGAACACTGAAGCTTTCTTT
TRBJ2-2 TRBV5-1 - - 14 CASTPSVNTGELFF TGCGCCAGCACCCCGAGCGTGAACACCGGGGAGCTGTTTTTT
TRBJ2-1 TRBV7-8 - - 18 CASSPPDRGRESVHEQFF TGTGCCAGCAGCCCCCCCGATAGGGGCAGGGAATCTGTCCATGAGCAGTTCTTC
TRBJ1-2 TRBV5-4 - - 14 CASSPPPGSYGYTF TGTGCCAGCAGCCCCCCTCCAGGGTCCTATGGCTACACCTTC
TRBJ1-5 TRBV5-6 few TRBD1 15 CASSFGQVPNQPQHF TGTGCCAGCAGCTTTGGACAGGTTCCCAATCAGCCCCAGCATTTT
TRBJ1-2 TRBV6-5 - - 12 CASSLQGSGYTF TGTGCCAGCAGTTTACAGGGAAGTGGCTACACCTTC
TRBJ1-5 TRBV10-3 - - 14 CAARRGKGNQPQHF TGTGCCGCCCGTAGAGGAAAAGGAAATCAGCCCCAGCATTTT
TRBJ1-5 TRBV29-1 once - 16 CSVPPGQGSSNQPQHF TGCAGCGTTCCCCCGGGGCAGGGGTCCAGCAATCAGCCCCAGCATTTT
TRBJ2-3 TRBV2 - TRBD1 15 CASTRDRESTDTQYF TGTGCCAGCACGAGGGACAGGGAGAGCACAGATACGCAGTATTTT
TRBJ2-5 TRBV30 - - 15 CAWTLIGGGQETQYF TGTGCCTGGACCTTAATAGGGGGGGGCCAAGAGACCCAGTACTTC
TRBJ2-7 TRBV11-2 - - 14 CASSSWGGRGEQYF TGTGCCAGCAGCTCCTGGGGGGGGCGAGGCGAGCAGTACTTC
TRBJ2-1 TRBV7-9 - TRBD2 18 CASSSGLADPIPYNEQFF TGTGCCAGCAGCTCCGGACTAGCGGACCCCATACCTTACAATGAGCAGTTCTTC
TRBJ1-1 TRBV7-8 - TRBD1 14 CASSATGGRTEAFF TGTGCCAGCAGCGCGACAGGGGGAAGGACTGAAGCTTTCTTT
TRBJ1-2 TRBV5-6 - - 12 CASSFGGHGYTF TGTGCCAGCAGCTTCGGCGGGCATGGCTACACCTTC
TRBJ1-2 TRBV14 - - 13 CASSQEEFYGYTF TGTGCCAGCAGCCAAGAGGAGTTCTATGGCTACACCTTC
TRBJ1-1 TRBV9 - - 16 CASTSIWGGKNTEAFF TGTGCCAGCACCTCCATTTGGGGAGGGAAGAACACTGAAGCTTTCTTT
TRBJ2-3 TRBV7-6 few TRBD1 14 CASSLTGALSTQYF TGTGCCAGCAGCTTGACAGGGGCCCTCTCTACGCAGTATTTT
TRBJ2-5 TRBV6-5 - TRBD2 15 CASSYFGRYQETQYF TGTGCCAGCAGTTACTTCGGGAGGTACCAAGAGACCCAGTACTTC
TRBJ1-2 TRBV2 - TRBD1 14 CASSDGTDLCGYTF TGTGCCAGCAGTGATGGGACAGACCTTTGTGGCTACACCTTC
TRBJ2-2 TRBV7-9 - TRBD1 14 CASMGTAPTGELFF TGTGCCAGCATGGGGACAGCACCCACCGGGGAGCTGTTTTTT
TRBJ2-2 TRBV29-1 few - 14 CSVSSGPNTGELFF TGCAGCGTTTCGAGCGGGCCGAACACCGGGGAGCTGTTTTTT
TRBJ1-6 TRBV7-9 - TRBD1 15 CASSFPDRDNSPLHF TGTGCCAGCAGCTTTCCGGACAGGGATAATTCACCCCTCCACTTT
TRBJ2-3 TRBV7-2 - TRBD2 16 CASSPRLAGAADTQYF TGTGCCAGCAGCCCGAGACTAGCGGGGGCAGCAGATACGCAGTATTTT
TRBJ1-1 TRBV7-3 - TRBD1 13 CASSSQGDTEAFF TGTGCCAGCAGCTCACAGGGGGACACTGAAGCTTTCTTT
TRBJ1-4 TRBV30 - - 15 CAWSEQGSTNEKLFF TGTGCCTGGAGTGAACAGGGTTCAACTAATGAAAAACTGTTTTTT
TRBJ1-5 TRBV18 - - 14 CASSKGGGNQPQHF TGTGCCAGCTCTAAAGGGGGAGGCAATCAGCCCCAGCATTTT
TRBJ2-1 TRBV30 - - 14 CAWSGGVGDNEQFF TGTGCCTGGAGCGGGGGAGTCGGGGACAATGAGCAGTTCTTC
TRBJ2-7 TRBV30 - - 12 CAWGGLPYEQYF TGTGCCTGGGGGGGCCTCCCCTACGAGCAGTACTTC
TRBJ2-2 TRBV12-5 - - 12 CASGLSGGELFF TGTGCTAGTGGTTTGTCGGGGGGGGAGCTGTTTTTT
TRBJ1-1 TRBV2 few TRBD1 18 CASGAQGAQLPMNTEAFF TGTGCCAGCGGAGCACAGGGGGCTCAGCTCCCCATGAACACTGAAGCTTTCTTT
TRBJ2-7 TRBV7-9 few TRBD1 16 CASSPSPGQGTYEQYF TGTGCCAGCAGCCCAAGTCCGGGACAGGGGACCTACGAGCAGTACTTC
TRBJ1-1 TRBV6-5 - TRBD1 14 CASSDWTGLREAFF TGTGCCAGCAGTGATTGGACAGGCCTACGTGAAGCTTTCTTT
TRBJ2-6 TRBV7-9 once TRBD2 18 CASSSTGGISSGANVLTF TGTGCCAGCAGCTCCACGGGGGGGATTAGCTCTGGGGCCAACGTCCTGACTTTC
TRBJ1-1 TRBV7-9 - - 17 CASSLFIRGSVNTEAFF TGTGCCAGCAGCTTATTCATAAGGGGTTCGGTGAACACTGAAGCTTTCTTT
TRBJ2-5 TRBV6-5 - TRBD2 15 CASSYGGRAGETQYF TGTGCCAGCAGTTACGGCGGGAGGGCCGGTGAGACCCAGTACTTC
TRBJ1-1 TRBV21-1 - - 15 CASSKGTGEDTEAFF TGTGCCAGCAGCAAAGGGACAGGGGAGGATACTGAAGCTTTCTTT
TRBJ1-1 TRBV7-2 - - 16 CASSSPRTPTYTEAFF TGTGCCAGCAGCTCCCCAAGGACACCGACGTACACTGAAGCTTTCTTT
TRBJ1-1 TRBV7-6 - - 13 CASSSGVSTEAFF TGTGCCAGCAGCTCGGGGGTGTCCACTGAAGCTTTCTTT
TRBJ2-5 TRBV13 - - 13 CASSLQDLATQYF TGTGCCAGCAGCTTACAGGATTTGGCGACCCAGTACTTC
TRBJ1-1 TRBV7-9 - - 15 CASSLLGQMNTEAFF TGTGCCAGCAGCTTACTTGGACAGATGAACACTGAAGCTTTCTTT
TRBJ2-3 TRBV7-8 - TRBD2 15 CASSTGLAGEDTQYF TGTGCCAGCAGCACGGGACTAGCGGGAGAAGATACGCAGTATTTT
TRBJ1-1 TRBV30 - - 12 CATSDVRESAFF TGTGCCACGTCCGATGTCCGCGAGAGCGCTTTCTTT
TRBJ2-7 TRBV4-2 few - 15 CASSQDRQANYEQYF TGTGCCAGCAGCCAAGATAGACAGGCAAACTACGAGCAGTACTTC
TRBJ1-1 TRBV28 - TRBD1 16 CASSLGQGAGNTEAFF TGTGCCAGCAGTTTGGGACAGGGCGCTGGGAACACTGAAGCTTTCTTT
TRBJ1-1 TRBV19 - - 15 CASRARKIMNTEAFF TGTGCCAGTAGGGCTAGAAAAATCATGAACACTGAAGCTTTCTTT
TRBJ1-2 TRBV6-1 - - 14 CASSRPGNHYGYTF TGTGCCAGCAGTAGACCGGGAAACCACTATGGCTACACCTTC
TRBJ1-1 TRBV11-2 - - 14 CASSPLGGTTEAFF TGTGCCAGCAGCCCTCTCGGAGGGACCACTGAAGCTTTCTTT
TRBJ2-6 TRBV7-9 - - 18 CASSLWGVRFAGANVLTF TGTGCCAGCAGCTTATGGGGGGTTCGGTTCGCTGGGGCCAACGTCCTGACTTTC
TRBJ1-2 TRBV9 - TRBD1 16 CASSATGVFDKDGYTF TGTGCCAGCAGCGCCACAGGGGTCTTCGATAAGGATGGCTACACCTTC
TRBJ2-5 TRBV15 - TRBD1 17 CATKRGQAGVWGETQYF TGTGCCACCAAAAGGGGGCAGGCCGGTGTATGGGGAGAGACCCAGTACTTC
TRBJ2-7 TRBV18 - TRBD1 13 CASSPQGAYEQYF TGTGCCAGCTCACCGCAGGGGGCCTACGAGCAGTACTTC
TRBJ2-7 TRBV7-2 - TRBD1 15 CASSEDRVGPYEQYF TGTGCCAGCAGCGAGGACAGGGTCGGGCCCTACGAGCAGTACTTC
TRBJ1-5 TRBV2 - - 16 CASNEGARAADQPQHF TGTGCCAGCAACGAGGGTGCCCGGGCAGCGGATCAGCCCCAGCATTTT